These T cell receptor beta chains were read from a single sample in a study of blood T cell repertoires in COVID-19. Only in-frame clones appear in the TCRdb table, and some are missing; sequencing was by immunoSEQ multiplex PCR. The sample has 240,000 or so clones, 80% to 90% seen once. Specimen: peripheral blood. These receptor sequences come from a woman aged 80 or older with COVID-19, enrolled during active disease. The CDR3 runs from the conserved cysteine through the conserved F or W. The D gene is left open where the match is weak. Expanded clones are given a class, and other clones once, few, many or no size at all.

clone size	J gene	V gene	D gene	CDR3 DNA	CDR3 protein
few	TRBJ1-2	TRBV12-3/TRBV12-4	TRBD1	TGTGCCAGCACTGCCGGACAGGGCTATGGCTACACCTTC	CASTAGQGYGYTF
NA	TRBJ1-1	TRBV7-3	NA	TGTGCCAGCAGCTTACAGGCGAACACTGAAGCTTTCTTT	CASSLQANTEAFF
NA	TRBJ1-1	TRBV28	NA	TGTGCCAGCAGCCCTTCCCCTCTGAACACTGAAGCTTTCTTT	CASSPSPLNTEAFF
few	TRBJ2-2	TRBV27	TRBD1	TGTGCCAGCAGTTGGGACAGGAACACCGGGGAGCTGTTTTTT	CASSWDRNTGELFF
NA	TRBJ1-1	TRBV12-3/TRBV12-4	TRBD1	TGTGCCAGCACAGGGGGCCTGGACACTGAAGCTTTCTTT	CASTGGLDTEAFF
once	TRBJ2-5	TRBV7-8	NA	TGTGCCAGCAGCCTCCGACAGATTCAAGAGACCCAGTACTTC	CASSLRQIQETQYF
NA	TRBJ2-3	TRBV4-1	TRBD1	TGCGCCAGCAGCCAAACAGCGAACAGGGGCGGCACAGATACGCAGTATTTT	CASSQTANRGGTDTQYF
NA	TRBJ2-7	TRBV19	TRBD2	TGTGCCAGTAGTACGGGAGAGCGGGACTCCGAGCAGTACTTC	CASSTGERDSEQYF
NA	TRBJ2-7	TRBV19	TRBD1	TGTGCCAGTAGTATCTCCAGGGGGCGAAACGAGCAGTACTTC	CASSISRGRNEQYF
NA	TRBJ1-2	TRBV27	NA	TGTGCCAGCAGTTTATCGTCTCCAGGCTTGGGCGGCTACACCTTC	CASSLSSPGLGGYTF
few	TRBJ1-2	TRBV13	TRBD1	TGTGCCAGCAGCTGGGGACAGGGGGCGGACTATGGCTACACCTTC	CASSWGQGADYGYTF
once	TRBJ1-1	TRBV12-3/TRBV12-4	NA	TGTGCCAGCACCCGAGCCCAATACACTGAAGCTTTCTTT	CASTRAQYTEAFF
few	TRBJ1-2	TRBV27	NA	TGTGCCAGCAGTTTAAACACAGGGTCTACCCTTGGCTACACCTTC	CASSLNTGSTLGYTF
NA	TRBJ1-3	TRBV6-5	NA	TGTGCCAGCAGTCGGGGTCCGGCTCCTGGAAACACCATATATTTT	CASSRGPAPGNTIYF
NA	TRBJ1-5	TRBV6-5	TRBD1	TGTGCCAGCAGGACAGGGATTAGCAATCAGCCCCAGCATTTT	CASRTGISNQPQHF
NA	TRBJ1-5	TRBV24-1	TRBD1	TGTGCCACCAGCGGACAGGGGAATCAGCCCCAGCATTTT	CATSGQGNQPQHF
NA	TRBJ1-6	TRBV6-5	NA	TGTGCCAGCAGTTACTCACAGGTTCTCTATAATTCACCCCTCCACTTT	CASSYSQVLYNSPLHF
NA	TRBJ1-2	TRBV30	NA	TGTGCCTGGAGAGGGGGACACAACTATGGCTACACCTTC	CAWRGGHNYGYTF
NA	TRBJ1-3	TRBV7-3	NA	TGTGCCAGCAGCTTAAGTAATTCTGGAAACACCATATATTTT	CASSLSNSGNTIYF
NA	TRBJ2-7	TRBV2	TRBD1	TGTGCCAGCAGGACAGGGACAGACTCCTACGAGCAGTACTTC	CASRTGTDSYEQYF
NA	TRBJ2-3	TRBV5-1	NA	TGCGCCAGCAGTACGACTGGAGATACGCAGTATTTT	CASSTTGDTQYF
NA	TRBJ2-1	TRBV25-1	NA	TGTGCCAGCAGTGACTCCCTACTCAATGAGCAGTTCTTC	CASSDSLLNEQFF